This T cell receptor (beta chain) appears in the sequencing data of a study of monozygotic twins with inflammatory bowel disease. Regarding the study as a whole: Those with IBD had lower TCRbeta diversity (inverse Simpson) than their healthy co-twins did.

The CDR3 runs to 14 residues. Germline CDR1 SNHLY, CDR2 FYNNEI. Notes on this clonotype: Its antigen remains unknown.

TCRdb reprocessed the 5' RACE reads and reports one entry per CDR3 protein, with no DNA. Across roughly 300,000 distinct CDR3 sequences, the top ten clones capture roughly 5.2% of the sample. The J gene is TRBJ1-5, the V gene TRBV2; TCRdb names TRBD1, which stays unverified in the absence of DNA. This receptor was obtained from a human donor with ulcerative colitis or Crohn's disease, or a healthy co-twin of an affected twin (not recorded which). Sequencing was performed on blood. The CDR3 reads CASSDRGRDQPQHF.